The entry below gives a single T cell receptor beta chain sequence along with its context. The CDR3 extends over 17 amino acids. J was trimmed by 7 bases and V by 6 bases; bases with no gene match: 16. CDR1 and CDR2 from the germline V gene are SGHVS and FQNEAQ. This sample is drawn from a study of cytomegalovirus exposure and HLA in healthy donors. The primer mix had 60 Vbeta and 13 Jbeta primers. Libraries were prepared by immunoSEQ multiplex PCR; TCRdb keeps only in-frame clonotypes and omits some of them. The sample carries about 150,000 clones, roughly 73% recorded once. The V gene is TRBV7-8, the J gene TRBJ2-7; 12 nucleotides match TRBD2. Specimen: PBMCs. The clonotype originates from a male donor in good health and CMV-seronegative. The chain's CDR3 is CASRALEEGLAGLEQYF. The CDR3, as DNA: TGTGCCAGCAGGGCACTCGAAGAGGGACTAGCGGGCTTGGAGCAGTACTTC.